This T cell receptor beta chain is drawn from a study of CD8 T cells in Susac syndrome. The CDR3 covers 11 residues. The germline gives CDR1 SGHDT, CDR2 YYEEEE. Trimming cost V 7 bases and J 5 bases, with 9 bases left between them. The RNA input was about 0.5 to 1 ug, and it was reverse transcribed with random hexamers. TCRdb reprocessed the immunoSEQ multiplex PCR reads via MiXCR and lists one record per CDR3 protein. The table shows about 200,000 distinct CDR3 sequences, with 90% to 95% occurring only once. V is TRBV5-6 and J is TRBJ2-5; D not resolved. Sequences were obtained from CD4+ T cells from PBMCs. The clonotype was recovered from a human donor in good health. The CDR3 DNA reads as TGTGCCAGCGCGGCCCGCGAGACCCAGTACTTC. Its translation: CASAARETQYF.